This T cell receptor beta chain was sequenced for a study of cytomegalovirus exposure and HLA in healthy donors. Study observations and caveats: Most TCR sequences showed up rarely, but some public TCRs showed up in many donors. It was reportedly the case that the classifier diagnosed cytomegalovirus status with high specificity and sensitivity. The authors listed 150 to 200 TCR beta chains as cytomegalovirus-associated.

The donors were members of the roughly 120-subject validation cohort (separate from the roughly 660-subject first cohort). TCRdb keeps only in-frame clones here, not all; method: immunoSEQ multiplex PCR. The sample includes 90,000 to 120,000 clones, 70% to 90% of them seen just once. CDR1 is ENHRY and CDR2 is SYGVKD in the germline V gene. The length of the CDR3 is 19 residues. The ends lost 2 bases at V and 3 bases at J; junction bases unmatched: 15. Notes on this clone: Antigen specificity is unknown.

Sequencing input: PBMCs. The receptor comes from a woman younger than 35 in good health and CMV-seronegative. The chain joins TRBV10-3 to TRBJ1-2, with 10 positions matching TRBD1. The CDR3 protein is CAISEPIDRGLRGYYGYTF. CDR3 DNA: TGTGCCATCAGTGAGCCGATCGACAGGGGGCTGCGTGGTTACTATGGCTACACCTTC.